This T cell receptor beta chain was obtained from a study of cytomegalovirus exposure and HLA in healthy donors. Between the trimmed V and J ends, which lost 1 base and 1 base, there was a span of 16 bases. Germline CDR1 and CDR2: SEHNR and FQNEAQ (reference sequence). There are 17 residues in the CDR3. Findings and limits, study-wide: Most CMV-associated TCR beta chains appeared HLA-restricted in a later analysis. Cytomegalovirus association was listed for roughly 160 TCR beta chains. One variant, a missense change in DCLRE1C, was linked in a later analysis to TCR beta V- and J-gene trimming.

About this clone itself: Its antigen is unknown.

PCR amplification relied on 60 Vbeta primers (plus 13 Jbeta primers). Assay: immunoSEQ multiplex PCR; the TCRdb copy retains only in-frame clones and omits some. The sample yields approximately 110,000 clones, approximately 78% seen once. The rearrangement joins TRBV7-9 to TRBJ1-1; the D is unclear. Sequencing was performed on PBMCs. The origin of this receptor is a man aged 40-55 years in good health and CMV-seronegative. The CDR3 protein is CASSLGLLGSRNTEAFF. The CDR3 DNA is TGTGCCAGCAGCTTAGGTTTGCTAGGCAGCCGGAACACTGAAGCTTTCTTT. The full variable domain, in which reference TRBV7-9 and TRBJ1-1 provide the parts outside the CDR3, is DTGVSQNPRHKITKRGQNVTFRCDPISEHNRLYWYRQTLGQGPEFLTYFQNEAQLEKSRLLSDRFSAERPKGSFSTLEIQRTEQGDSAMYLCASSLGLLGSRNTEAFFGQGTRLTVV.